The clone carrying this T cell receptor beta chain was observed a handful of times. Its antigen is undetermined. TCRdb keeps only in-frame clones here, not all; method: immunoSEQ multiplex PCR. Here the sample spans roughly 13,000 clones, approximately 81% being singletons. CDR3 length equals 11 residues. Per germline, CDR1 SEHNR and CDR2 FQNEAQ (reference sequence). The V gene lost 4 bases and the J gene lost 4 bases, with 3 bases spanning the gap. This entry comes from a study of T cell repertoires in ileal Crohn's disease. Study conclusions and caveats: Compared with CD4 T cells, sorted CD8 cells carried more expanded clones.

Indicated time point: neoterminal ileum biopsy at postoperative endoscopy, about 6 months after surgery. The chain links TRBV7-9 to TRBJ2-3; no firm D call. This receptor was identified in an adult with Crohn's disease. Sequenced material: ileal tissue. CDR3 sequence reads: CASSSADTQYF. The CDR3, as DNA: TGTGCCAGCAGCTCAGCAGATACGCAGTATTTT.